The sequence of this T cell receptor beta chain was determined in a study of blood T cell repertoires in COVID-19. The overall study: Researchers got acute and convalescent COVID-19 samples from the United States, Italy and Spain. PBMCs, B-cell-depleted T cells, or T cells provided the cDNA or gDNA that made up the material.

In germline, CDR1 is MNHEY, CDR2 SVGAGI. The junction had 8 bases not matched to a gene; V was cut back by 10 bases and J by 6 bases. The CDR3 extends over 13 amino acids. All enrollees were about 18 to 89 years old and from some 24 US areas. Authors' methods: Amplification of reference gene primers was used by the study to estimate nucleated cell counts. Profiling relied on immunoSEQ multiplex PCR, and the TCRdb table lists in-frame clones only, not all of them. That table supplies the V and J calls and clone size; D and trimming were determined from the DNA. The repertoire has approximately 140,000 clones, almost 85% of them found once; the top ten carry about 5.5%.

Material for sequencing was PBMCs or T cells enriched from blood (not recorded which). V gene TRBV6-5 combines with J gene TRBJ1-1; TRBD1 agrees at 10 bases. The receptor's source is a man between 35 and 55 years old with acute COVID-19. CDR3 protein: CATSGTGAPEAFF. CDR3 DNA sequence: TGTGCCACCTCCGGGACAGGGGCCCCTGAAGCTTTCTTT.